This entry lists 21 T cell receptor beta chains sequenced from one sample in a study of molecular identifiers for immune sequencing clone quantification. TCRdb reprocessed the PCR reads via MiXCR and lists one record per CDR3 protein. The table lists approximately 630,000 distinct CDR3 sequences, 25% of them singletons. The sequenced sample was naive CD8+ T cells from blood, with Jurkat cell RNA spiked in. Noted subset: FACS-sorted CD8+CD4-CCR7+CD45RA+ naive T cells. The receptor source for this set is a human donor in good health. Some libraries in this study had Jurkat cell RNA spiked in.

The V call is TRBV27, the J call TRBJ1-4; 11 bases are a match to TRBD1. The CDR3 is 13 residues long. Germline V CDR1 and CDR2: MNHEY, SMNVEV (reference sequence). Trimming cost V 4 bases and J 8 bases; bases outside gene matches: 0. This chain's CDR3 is CASSWTGGEKLFF. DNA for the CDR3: TGTGCCAGCAGTTGGACAGGGGGCGAAAAACTGTTTTTT.

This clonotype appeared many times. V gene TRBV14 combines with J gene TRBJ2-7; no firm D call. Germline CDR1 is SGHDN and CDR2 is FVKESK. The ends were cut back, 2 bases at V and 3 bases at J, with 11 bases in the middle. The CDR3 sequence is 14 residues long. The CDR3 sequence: CASSQRRHVYEQYF. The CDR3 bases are TGTGCCAGCAGCCAAAGACGTCATGTCTACGAGCAGTACTTC. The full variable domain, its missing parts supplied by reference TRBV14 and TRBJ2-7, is EAGVTQFPSHSVIEKGQTVTLRCDPISGHDNLYWYRRVMGKEIKFLLHFVKESKQDESGMPNNRFLAERTGGTYSTLKVQPAELEDSGVYFCASSQRRHVYEQYFGPGTRLTVT.

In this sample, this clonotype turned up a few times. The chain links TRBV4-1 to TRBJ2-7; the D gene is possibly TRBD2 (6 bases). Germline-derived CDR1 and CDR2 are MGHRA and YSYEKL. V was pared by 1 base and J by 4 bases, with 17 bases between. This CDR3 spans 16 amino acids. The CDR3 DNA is TGCGCCAGCAGCCAAGTATTGACGGGGACTGTTTACGAGCAGTACTTC. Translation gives CASSQVLTGTVYEQYF.

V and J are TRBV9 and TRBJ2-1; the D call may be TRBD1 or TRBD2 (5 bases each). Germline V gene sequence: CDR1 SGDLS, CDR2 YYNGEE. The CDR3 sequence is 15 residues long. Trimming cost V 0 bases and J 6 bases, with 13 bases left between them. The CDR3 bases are TGTGCCAGCAGCGTAGCTGGGGGAGCGAGCAATGAGCAGTTCTTC. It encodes CASSVAGGASNEQFF.

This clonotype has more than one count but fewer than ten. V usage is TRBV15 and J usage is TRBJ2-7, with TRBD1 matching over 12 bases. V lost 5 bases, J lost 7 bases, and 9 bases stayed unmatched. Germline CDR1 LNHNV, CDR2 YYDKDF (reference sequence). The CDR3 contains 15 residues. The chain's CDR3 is CATSGPGQGAAEQYF. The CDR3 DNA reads TGTGCCACCAGCGGACCGGGACAGGGGGCAGCGGAGCAGTACTTC.

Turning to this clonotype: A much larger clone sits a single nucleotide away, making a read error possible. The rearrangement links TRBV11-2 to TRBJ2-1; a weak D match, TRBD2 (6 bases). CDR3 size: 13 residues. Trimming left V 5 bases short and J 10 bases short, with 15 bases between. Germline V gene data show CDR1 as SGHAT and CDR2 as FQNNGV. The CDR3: CASSATMAGEQFF. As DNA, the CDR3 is TGTGCCAGCAGCGCTACGATGGCGGGAGAGCAGTTCTTC.

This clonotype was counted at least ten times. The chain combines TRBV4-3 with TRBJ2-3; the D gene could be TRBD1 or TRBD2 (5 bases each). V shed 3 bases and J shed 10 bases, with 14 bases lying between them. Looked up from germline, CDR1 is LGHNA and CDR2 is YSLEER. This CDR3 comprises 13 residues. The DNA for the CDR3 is TGCGCCAGCAGCCACGCTGGGGGTAGATCGCAGTATTTT. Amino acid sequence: CASSHAGGRSQYF.

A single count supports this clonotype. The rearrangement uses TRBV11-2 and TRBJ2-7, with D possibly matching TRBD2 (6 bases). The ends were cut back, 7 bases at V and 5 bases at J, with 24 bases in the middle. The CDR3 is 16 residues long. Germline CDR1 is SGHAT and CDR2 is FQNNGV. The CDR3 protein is CASTAVGRGNLNEQYF. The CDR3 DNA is TGTGCCAGCACCGCGGTCGGGCGGGGCAACCTTAACGAGCAGTACTTC.

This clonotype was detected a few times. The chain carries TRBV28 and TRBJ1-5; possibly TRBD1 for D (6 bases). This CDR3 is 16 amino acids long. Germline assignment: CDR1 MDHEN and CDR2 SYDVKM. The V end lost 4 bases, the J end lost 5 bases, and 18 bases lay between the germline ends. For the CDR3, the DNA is TGTGCCAGCAGTTCCCCCATCGAGAAGGGGGATCAGCCCCAGCATTTT. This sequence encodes CASSSPIEKGDQPQHF.

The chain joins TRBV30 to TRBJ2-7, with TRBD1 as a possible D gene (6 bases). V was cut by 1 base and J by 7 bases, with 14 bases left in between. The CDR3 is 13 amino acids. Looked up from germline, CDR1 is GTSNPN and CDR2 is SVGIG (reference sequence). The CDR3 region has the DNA TGTGCCTGGAGTGAGATGGGGGCGGAAGAGCAGTACTTC. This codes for CAWSEMGAEEQYF.

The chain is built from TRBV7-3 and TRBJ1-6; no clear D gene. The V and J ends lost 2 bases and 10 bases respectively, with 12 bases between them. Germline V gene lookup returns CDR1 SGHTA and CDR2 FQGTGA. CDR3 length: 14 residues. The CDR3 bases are TGTGCCAGCAGCTTAGGGCCCATCGGATCACCCCTCCACTTT. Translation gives CASSLGPIGSPLHF.

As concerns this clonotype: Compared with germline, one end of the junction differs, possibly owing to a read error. The chain's CDR3 is CASSLTGYSSQPQHF. In DNA, the CDR3 is TGTGCCAGCAGTCTGACAGGCTATAGCAGTCAGCCCCAGCATTTT. V usage is TRBV6-6 and J usage is TRBJ1-5; TRBD1 is a possible D gene (6 bases). CDR1 MNHNY and CDR2 SVGAGI come from the germline V gene (reference sequence). This CDR3 spans 15 amino acids.

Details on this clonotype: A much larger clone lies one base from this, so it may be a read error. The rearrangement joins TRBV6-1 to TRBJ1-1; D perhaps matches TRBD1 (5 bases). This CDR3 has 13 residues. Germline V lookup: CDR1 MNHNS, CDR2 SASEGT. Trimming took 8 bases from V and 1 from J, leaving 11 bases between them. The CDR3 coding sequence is TGTGCCAGCGGGGCCACAAGGAACACTGAAGCTTTCTTT. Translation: CASGATRNTEAFF.

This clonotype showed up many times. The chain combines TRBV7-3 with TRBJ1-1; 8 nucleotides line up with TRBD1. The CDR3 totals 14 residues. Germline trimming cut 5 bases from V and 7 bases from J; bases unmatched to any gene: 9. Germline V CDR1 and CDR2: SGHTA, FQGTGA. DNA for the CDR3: TGTGCCAGCAGCGGGGGACAGGAACCAGTTGAAGCTTTCTTT. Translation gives CASSGGQEPVEAFF. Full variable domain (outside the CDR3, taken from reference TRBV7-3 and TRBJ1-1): GAGVSQTPSNKVTEKGKYVELRCDPISGHTALYWYRQSLGQGPEFLIYFQGTGAADDSGLPNDRFFAVRPEGSVSTLKIQRTERGDSAVYLCASSGGQEPVEAFFGQGTRLTVV.

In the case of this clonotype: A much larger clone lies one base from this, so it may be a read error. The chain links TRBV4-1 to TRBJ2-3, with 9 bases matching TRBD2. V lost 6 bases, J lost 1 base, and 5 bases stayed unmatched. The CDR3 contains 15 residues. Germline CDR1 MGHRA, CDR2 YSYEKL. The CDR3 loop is CASSLAGDGTDTQYF. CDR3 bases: TGCGCCAGCAGTTTAGCGGGGGACGGCACAGATACGCAGTATTTT.

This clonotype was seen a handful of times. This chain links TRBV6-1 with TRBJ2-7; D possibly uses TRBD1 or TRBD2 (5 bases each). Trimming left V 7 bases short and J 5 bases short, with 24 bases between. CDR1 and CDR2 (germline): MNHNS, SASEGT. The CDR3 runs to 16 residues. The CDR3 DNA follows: TGTGCCAGCATCCCTGGTGATTGGGGGACCCGGGACGAGCAGTACTTC. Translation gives CASIPGDWGTRDEQYF.

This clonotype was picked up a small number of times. CDR3 nucleotides: TGTGCCAGCAGACTCCGGAATGGGTACACTGAAGCTTTCTTT. Its protein is CASRLRNGYTEAFF. The V call is TRBV6-2 or TRBV6-3, the J call TRBJ1-1; no clear D gene. V was trimmed by 6 bases and J by 3 bases, leaving 14 bases between them. Germline V gives CDR1 MNHEY, CDR2 SVGEGT. CDR3 size: 14 residues.

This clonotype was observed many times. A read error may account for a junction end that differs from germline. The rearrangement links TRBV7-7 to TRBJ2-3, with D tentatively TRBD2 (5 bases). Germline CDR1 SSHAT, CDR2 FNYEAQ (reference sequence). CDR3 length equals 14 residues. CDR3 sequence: CASSLDGSPDTQYF. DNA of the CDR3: TGTGCTAGCAGCTTAGATGGGAGCCCAGATACGCAGTATTTT.

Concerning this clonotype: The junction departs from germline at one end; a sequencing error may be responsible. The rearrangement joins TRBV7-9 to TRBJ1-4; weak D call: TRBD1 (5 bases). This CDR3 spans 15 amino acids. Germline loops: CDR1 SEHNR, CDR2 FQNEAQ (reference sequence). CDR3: CASSLTQGSDEKLLF. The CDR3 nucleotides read TGTGCCAGCAGCCTGACTCAGGGTAGCGATGAAAAACTGCTTTTT.

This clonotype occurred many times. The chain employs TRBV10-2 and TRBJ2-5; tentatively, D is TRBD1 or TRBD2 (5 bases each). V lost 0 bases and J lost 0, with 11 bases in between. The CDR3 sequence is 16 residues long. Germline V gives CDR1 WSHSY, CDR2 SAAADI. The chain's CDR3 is CASSESLLGDQETQYF. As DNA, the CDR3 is TGCGCCAGCAGTGAGTCTCTTCTGGGGGACCAAGAGACCCAGTACTTC.

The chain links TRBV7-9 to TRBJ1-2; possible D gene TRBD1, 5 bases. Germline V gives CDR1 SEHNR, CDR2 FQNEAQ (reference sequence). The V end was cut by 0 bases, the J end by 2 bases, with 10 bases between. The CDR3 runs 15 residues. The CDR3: CASSLAPRDNYGYTF. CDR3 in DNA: TGTGCCAGCAGCTTAGCGCCCAGGGACAACTATGGCTACACCTTC.